This TCR beta chain was sequenced in a study of cytomegalovirus exposure and HLA in healthy donors. Regarding the study as a whole: Many donors carried some public TCRs, although rarity characterized most TCR sequences.

This clone appeared a single time. Its antigen is unknown. Germline V gene sequence: CDR1 SQVTM, CDR2 ANQGSEA. Trimming cost V 1 base and J 2 bases; bases outside gene matches: 3. CDR3 size: 14 residues. Researchers ran the PCR with 60 Vbeta and 13 Jbeta primers. Sequencing was performed with immunoSEQ multiplex PCR; in TCRdb, only in-frame clones are kept and a portion is missing. The data contain about 130,000 clones, approximately 78% of them singletons. This receptor was obtained from a middle-aged man in good health and CMV-seronegative. This chain links TRBV29-1 with TRBJ1-2; TRBD1 matches 8 bases. The specimen sequenced was PBMCs. The CDR3 sequence is CSVEGRGLNYGYTF. In DNA, the CDR3 is TGCAGCGTTGAAGGCAGGGGGCTAAACTATGGCTACACCTTC.